These T cell receptor beta chains were read from a single sample in a study of graft-versus-host responses after intestinal transplantation. Measured with immunoSEQ multiplex PCR; TCRdb has only the in-frame clones, and not every one. The sample consists of roughly 120,000 clones, over 80% of them appearing once. Antigens for these TCRs are unknown. Sample: unstimulated CD4+ T cells sorted from spleen or lymph node cells, taken before intestinal transplant. The receptors were sampled from a human donor who received an intestinal transplant. Each CDR3 is given without its conserved first and last residue.

TRBJ1-5 | TRBV30 | AWSFAGRNQPQH
NA | TRBV20-1 | SAIVTYEQY
TRBJ1-1 | TRBV6-5 | ASSSGASRGDTEAF
TRBJ2-7 | TRBV2 | ASSLTPDRGRDEQY
TRBJ2-3 | TRBV5-8 | ASSSWTGLSTDTQY
TRBJ2-5 | TRBV29-1 | SVVGGVIQETQY
TRBJ1-3 | TRBV9 | ASSVLTAGNTIY
TRBJ2-1 | TRBV27 | ASSLWGQGPYNEQF
TRBJ2-7 | TRBV6-1 | ASKRVYSSYEQY
TRBJ2-3 | TRBV7-6 | ASSLGGPTDTQY
TRBJ1-2 | TRBV18 | ASSPVQGESGYT
TRBJ1-5 | TRBV10-3 | AISTGGNQPQH
TRBJ1-3 | TRBV29-1 | SVLGLSGNTIY
TRBJ2-4 | TRBV7-9 | ASSSKGTKNIQY
TRBJ1-2 | TRBV9 | ASSVFLGQGYGYT
TRBJ1-2 | TRBV19 | ASSTILRASDGGYT
TRBJ2-4 | TRBV6-6 | ASSYSLGQIQY
TRBJ1-1 | TRBV16 | ASTPGRGTEAF
TRBJ2-7 | TRBV28 | ASRLQRLALRSYEQY
TRBJ2-1 | TRBV5-1 | ASSFYPSYNEQF
TRBJ1-2 | TRBV9 | ASRAGRATHGYT
TRBJ2-1 | TRBV13 | ASSLLGGLYNEQF
TRBJ1-2 | TRBV7-2 | ASSLVRYGPRSVYGYT
TRBJ1-5 | TRBV27 | ASSLTRNQPQH
TRBJ1-5 | TRBV12-5 | ASGLVVQKEGNQPQH
TRBJ1-3 | TRBV14 | ASSQDHGAISGNTIY
TRBJ1-5 | TRBV6-1 | ASRGGTWEQPQH
TRBJ1-1 | TRBV7-2 | ASSLAQVGEAF
TRBJ2-7 | TRBV5-6 | ASSYDAGTDPH
TRBJ1-3 | TRBV18 | ASSPAGVGNTIY
TRBJ1-1 | TRBV6-1 | ASNRDGDTEAF
TRBJ2-5 | TRBV5-1 | ASSTMTGGVLETQY
TRBJ2-5 | TRBV6-4 | ASSERYQETQY
TRBJ2-1 | TRBV6-1 | ASSEGLAVYNEQF
TRBJ2-1 | TRBV7-9 | ASSTTSGDGREQF
TRBJ2-1 | TRBV2 | ASSADMNWYNEQF
TRBJ2-3 | TRBV7-3 | ASGAGSTDTQY
TRBJ2-7 | TRBV28 | ASSLSTASYEQY
TRBJ1-1 | TRBV6-1 | ASRRTDFLNTEAF
TRBJ2-7 | TRBV30 | AWSGPAYEQY
TRBJ1-1 | TRBV7-2 | ASSRQGQNTEAF
TRBJ2-1 | TRBV4-1 | ASSPDAGSLHNEQF
TRBJ2-6 | TRBV7-9 | ASSRIWDRGGPGANVLT
TRBJ2-7 | TRBV27 | ASKGAEGLSYEQY
TRBJ2-1 | TRBV27 | ASSFRVPSYLEQF
TRBJ2-7 | TRBV13 | ASSASGTSEQY
TRBJ2-7 | TRBV11-2 | ASSFVDRPQY
TRBJ2-1 | TRBV9 | ASSVGSRGEQF
TRBJ2-7 | TRBV11-1 | ASSADSKISYEQY
TRBJ2-1 | TRBV11-2 | ASSFVTYNEQF
TRBJ1-2 | TRBV6-1 | ASSEVQGAVDGYT